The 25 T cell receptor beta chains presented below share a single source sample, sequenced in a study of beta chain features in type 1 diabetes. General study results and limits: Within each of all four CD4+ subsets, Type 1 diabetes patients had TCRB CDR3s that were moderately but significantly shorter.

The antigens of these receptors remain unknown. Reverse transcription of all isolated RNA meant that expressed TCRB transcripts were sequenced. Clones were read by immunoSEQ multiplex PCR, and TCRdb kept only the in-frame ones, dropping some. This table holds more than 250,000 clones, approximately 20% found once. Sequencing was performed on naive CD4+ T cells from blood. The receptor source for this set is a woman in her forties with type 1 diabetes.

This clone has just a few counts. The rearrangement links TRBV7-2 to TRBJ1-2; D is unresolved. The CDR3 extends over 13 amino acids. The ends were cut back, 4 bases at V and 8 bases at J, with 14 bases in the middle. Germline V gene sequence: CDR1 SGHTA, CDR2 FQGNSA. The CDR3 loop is CASSSPGVRGYTF. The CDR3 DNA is TGTGCCAGCAGCTCCCCCGGGGTACGAGGCTACACCTTC.

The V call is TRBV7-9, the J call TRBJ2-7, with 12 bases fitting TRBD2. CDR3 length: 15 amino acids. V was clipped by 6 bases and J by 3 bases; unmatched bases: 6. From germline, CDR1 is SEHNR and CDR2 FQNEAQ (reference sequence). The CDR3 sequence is CASRAGLAGNYEQYF. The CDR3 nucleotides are TGTGCCAGCAGGGCTGGACTAGCGGGAAACTACGAGCAGTACTTC.

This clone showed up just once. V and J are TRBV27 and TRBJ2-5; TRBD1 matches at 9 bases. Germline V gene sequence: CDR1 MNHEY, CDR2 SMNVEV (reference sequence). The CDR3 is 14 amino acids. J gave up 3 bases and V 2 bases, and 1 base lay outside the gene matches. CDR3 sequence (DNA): TGTGCCAGCAGTTTAGGGACAGGGAAAGAGACCCAGTACTTC. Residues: CASSLGTGKETQYF.

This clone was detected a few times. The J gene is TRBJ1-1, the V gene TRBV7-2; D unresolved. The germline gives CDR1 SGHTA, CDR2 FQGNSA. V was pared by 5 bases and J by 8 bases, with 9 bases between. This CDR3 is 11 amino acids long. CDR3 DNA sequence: TGTGCCAGCAGCGCCGACGGGGAAGCTTTCTTT. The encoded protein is CASSADGEAFF.

The CDR3 DNA sequence: TGTGCCAGCAGTTCCCAACAGGGGCGGGTCACTGAAGCTTTCTTT. Its translation: CASSSQQGRVTEAFF. This rearrangement joins TRBV28 to TRBJ1-1; 7 nucleotides match TRBD1. The V and J ends lost 4 bases and 4 bases, in that order; junction bases with no gene match: 9. Germline V CDR1 and CDR2: MDHEN, SYDVKM. The CDR3 totals 15 residues.

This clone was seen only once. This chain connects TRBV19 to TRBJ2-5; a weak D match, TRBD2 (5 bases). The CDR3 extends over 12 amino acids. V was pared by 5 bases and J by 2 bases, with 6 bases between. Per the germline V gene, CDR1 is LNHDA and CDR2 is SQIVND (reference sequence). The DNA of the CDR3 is TGTGCCAGTAGTCAGCGGCAAGAGACCCAGTACTTC. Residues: CASSQRQETQYF.

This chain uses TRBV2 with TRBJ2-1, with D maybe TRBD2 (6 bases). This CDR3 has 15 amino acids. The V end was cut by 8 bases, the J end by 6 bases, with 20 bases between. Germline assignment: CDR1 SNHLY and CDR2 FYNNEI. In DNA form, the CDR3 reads TGTGCCAGCGGGCGGGAATACGACCTTAGCAATGAGCAGTTCTTC. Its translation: CASGREYDLSNEQFF.

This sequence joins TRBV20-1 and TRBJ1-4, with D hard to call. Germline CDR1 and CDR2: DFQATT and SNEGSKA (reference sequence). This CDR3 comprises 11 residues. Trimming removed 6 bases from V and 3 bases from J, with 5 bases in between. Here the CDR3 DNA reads TGCAGTGCCGCGGCTAATGAAAAACTGTTTTTT. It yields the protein CSAAANEKLFF.

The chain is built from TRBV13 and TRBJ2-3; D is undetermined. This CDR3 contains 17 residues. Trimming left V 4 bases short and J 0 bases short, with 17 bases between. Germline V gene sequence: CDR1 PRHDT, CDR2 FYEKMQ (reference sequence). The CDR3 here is CASSSRHPSTSTDTQYF. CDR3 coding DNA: TGTGCCAGCAGCTCTCGCCACCCGTCTACTAGCACAGATACGCAGTATTTT.

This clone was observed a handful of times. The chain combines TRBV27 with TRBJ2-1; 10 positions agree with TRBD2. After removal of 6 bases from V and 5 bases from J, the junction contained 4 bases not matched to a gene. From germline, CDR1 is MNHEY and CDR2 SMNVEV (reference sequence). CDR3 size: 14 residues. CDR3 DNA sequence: TGTGCCAGCAGGCTAGCGGGAGACAACAATGAGCAGTTCTTC. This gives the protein CASRLAGDNNEQFF.

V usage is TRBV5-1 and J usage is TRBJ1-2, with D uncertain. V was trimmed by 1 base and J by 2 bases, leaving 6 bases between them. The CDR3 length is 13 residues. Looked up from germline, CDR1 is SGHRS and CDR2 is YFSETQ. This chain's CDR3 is CASSLTQNYGYTF. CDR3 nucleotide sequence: TGCGCCAGCAGCTTGACACAGAACTATGGCTACACCTTC.

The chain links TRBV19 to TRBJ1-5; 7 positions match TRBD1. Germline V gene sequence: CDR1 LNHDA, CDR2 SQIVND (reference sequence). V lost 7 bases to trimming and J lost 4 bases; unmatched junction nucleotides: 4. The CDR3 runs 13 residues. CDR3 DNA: TGTGCCAGTACCGACAGGGAAAATCAGCCCCAGCATTTT. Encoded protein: CASTDRENQPQHF.

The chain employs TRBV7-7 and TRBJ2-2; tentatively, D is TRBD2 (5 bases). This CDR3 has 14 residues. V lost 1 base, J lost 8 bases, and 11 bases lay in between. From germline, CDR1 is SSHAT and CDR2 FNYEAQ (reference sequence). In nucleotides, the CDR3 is TGTGCCAGCAGCTTAGGTCTCGGGAATGGGGAGCTGTTTTTT. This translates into CASSLGLGNGELFF.

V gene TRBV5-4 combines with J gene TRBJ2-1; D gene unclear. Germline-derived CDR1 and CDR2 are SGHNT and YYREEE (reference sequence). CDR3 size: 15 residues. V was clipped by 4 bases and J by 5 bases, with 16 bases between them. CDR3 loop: CASSLPVRGDNEQFF. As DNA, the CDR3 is TGTGCCAGCAGCCTCCCTGTTCGTGGAGACAATGAGCAGTTCTTC.

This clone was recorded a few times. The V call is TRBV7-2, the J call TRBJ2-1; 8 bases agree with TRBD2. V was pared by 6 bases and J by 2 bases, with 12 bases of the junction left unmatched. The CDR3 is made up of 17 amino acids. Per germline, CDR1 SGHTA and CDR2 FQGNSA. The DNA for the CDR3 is TGTGCCAGCAGTTTATCCTCGGGCGGGAGGACCTACAATGAGCAGTTCTTC. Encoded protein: CASSLSSGGRTYNEQFF. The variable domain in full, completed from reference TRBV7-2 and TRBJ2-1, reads GAGVSQSPSNKVTEKGKDVELRCDPISGHTALYWYRQSLGQGLEFLIYFQGNSAPDKSGLPSDRFSAERTGGSVSTLTIQRTQQEDSAVYLCASSLSSGGRTYNEQFFGPGTRLTVL.

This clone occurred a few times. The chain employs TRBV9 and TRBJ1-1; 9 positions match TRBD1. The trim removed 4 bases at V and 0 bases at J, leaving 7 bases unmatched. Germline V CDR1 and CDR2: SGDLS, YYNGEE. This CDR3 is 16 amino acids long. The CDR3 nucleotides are TGTGCCAGCAGCTTCGGACAGGGGAGTTTGAACACTGAAGCTTTCTTT. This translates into CASSFGQGSLNTEAFF.

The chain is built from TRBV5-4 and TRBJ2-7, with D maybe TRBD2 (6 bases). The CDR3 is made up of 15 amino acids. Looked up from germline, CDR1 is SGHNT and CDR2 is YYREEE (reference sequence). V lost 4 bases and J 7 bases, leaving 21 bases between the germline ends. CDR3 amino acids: CASSLEGPEGGEQYF. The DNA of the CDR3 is TGTGCCAGCAGCCTCGAAGGTCCGGAGGGAGGAGAGCAGTACTTC. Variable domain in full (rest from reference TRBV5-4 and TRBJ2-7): ETGVTQSPTHLIKTRGQQVTLRCSSQSGHNTVSWYQQALGQGPQFIFQYYREEENGRGNFPPRFSGLQFPNYSSELNVNALELDDSALYLCASSLEGPEGGEQYFGPGTRLTVT.

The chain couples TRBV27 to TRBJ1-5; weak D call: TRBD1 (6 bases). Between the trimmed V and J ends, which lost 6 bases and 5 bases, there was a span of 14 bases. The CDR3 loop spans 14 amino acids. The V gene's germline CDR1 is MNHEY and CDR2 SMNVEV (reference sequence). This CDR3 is CASRPTGPHQPQHF. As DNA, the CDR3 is TGTGCCAGCAGGCCGACAGGACCCCATCAGCCCCAGCATTTT.

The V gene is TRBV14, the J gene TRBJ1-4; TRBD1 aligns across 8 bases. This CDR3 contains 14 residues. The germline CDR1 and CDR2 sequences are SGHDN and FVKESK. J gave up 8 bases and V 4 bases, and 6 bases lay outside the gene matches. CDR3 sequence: CASSPRQGREKLFF. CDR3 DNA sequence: TGTGCCAGCAGCCCCCGACAGGGGAGAGAAAAACTGTTTTTT.

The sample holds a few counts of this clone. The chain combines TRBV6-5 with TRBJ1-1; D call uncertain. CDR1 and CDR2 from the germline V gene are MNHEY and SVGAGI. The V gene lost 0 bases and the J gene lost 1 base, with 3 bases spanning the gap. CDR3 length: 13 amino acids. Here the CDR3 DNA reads TGTGCCAGCAGTTACTCGGCGAACACTGAAGCTTTCTTT. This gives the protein CASSYSANTEAFF.

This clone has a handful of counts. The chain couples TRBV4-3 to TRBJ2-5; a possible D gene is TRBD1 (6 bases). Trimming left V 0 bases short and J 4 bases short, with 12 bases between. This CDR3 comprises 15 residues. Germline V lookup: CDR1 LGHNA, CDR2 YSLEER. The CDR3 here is CASSQDNRVRETQYF. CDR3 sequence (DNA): TGCGCCAGCAGCCAAGATAACAGGGTTAGAGAGACCCAGTACTTC.

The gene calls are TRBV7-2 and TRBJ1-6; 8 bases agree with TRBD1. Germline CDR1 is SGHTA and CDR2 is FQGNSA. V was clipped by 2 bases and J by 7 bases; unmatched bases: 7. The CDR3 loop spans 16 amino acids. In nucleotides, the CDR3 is TGTGCCAGCAGCTTACAGGGGGCGGGTTGGAATTCACCCCTCCACTTT. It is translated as CASSLQGAGWNSPLHF.

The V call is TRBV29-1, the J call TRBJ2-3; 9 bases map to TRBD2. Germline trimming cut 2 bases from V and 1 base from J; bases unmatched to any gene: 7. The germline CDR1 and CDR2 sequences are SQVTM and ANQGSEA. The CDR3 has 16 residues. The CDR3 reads CSVERLAGDGTDTQYF. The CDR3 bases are TGCAGCGTTGAAAGGTTAGCGGGGGACGGCACAGATACGCAGTATTTT.

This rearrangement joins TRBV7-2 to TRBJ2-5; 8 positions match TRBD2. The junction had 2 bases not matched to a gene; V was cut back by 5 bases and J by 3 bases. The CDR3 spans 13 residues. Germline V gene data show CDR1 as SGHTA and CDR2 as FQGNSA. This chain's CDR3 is CASSELAEETQYF. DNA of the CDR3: TGTGCCAGCAGCGAACTAGCGGAAGAGACCCAGTACTTC. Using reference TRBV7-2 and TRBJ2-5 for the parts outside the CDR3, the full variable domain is GAGVSQSPSNKVTEKGKDVELRCDPISGHTALYWYRQSLGQGLEFLIYFQGNSAPDKSGLPSDRFSAERTGGSVSTLTIQRTQQEDSAVYLCASSELAEETQYFGPGTRLLVL.

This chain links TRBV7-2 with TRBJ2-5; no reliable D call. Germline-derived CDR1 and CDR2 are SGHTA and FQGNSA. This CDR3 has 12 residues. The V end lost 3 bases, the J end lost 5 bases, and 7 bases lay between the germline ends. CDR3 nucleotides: TGTGCCAGCAGCTTGTACGGGGAGACCCAGTACTTC. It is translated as CASSLYGETQYF.